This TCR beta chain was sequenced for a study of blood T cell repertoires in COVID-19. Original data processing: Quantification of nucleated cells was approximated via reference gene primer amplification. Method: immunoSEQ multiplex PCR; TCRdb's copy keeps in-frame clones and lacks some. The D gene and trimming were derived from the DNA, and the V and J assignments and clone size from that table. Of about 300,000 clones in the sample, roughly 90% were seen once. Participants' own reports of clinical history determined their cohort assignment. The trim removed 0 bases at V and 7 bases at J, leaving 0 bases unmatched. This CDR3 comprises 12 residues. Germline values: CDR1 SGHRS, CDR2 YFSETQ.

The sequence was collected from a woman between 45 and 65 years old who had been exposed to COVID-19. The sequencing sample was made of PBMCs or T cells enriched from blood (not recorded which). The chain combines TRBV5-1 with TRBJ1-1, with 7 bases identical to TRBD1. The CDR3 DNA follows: TGCGCCAGCAGCTTGGACAGGGGTGAAGCTTTCTTT. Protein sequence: CASSLDRGEAFF.